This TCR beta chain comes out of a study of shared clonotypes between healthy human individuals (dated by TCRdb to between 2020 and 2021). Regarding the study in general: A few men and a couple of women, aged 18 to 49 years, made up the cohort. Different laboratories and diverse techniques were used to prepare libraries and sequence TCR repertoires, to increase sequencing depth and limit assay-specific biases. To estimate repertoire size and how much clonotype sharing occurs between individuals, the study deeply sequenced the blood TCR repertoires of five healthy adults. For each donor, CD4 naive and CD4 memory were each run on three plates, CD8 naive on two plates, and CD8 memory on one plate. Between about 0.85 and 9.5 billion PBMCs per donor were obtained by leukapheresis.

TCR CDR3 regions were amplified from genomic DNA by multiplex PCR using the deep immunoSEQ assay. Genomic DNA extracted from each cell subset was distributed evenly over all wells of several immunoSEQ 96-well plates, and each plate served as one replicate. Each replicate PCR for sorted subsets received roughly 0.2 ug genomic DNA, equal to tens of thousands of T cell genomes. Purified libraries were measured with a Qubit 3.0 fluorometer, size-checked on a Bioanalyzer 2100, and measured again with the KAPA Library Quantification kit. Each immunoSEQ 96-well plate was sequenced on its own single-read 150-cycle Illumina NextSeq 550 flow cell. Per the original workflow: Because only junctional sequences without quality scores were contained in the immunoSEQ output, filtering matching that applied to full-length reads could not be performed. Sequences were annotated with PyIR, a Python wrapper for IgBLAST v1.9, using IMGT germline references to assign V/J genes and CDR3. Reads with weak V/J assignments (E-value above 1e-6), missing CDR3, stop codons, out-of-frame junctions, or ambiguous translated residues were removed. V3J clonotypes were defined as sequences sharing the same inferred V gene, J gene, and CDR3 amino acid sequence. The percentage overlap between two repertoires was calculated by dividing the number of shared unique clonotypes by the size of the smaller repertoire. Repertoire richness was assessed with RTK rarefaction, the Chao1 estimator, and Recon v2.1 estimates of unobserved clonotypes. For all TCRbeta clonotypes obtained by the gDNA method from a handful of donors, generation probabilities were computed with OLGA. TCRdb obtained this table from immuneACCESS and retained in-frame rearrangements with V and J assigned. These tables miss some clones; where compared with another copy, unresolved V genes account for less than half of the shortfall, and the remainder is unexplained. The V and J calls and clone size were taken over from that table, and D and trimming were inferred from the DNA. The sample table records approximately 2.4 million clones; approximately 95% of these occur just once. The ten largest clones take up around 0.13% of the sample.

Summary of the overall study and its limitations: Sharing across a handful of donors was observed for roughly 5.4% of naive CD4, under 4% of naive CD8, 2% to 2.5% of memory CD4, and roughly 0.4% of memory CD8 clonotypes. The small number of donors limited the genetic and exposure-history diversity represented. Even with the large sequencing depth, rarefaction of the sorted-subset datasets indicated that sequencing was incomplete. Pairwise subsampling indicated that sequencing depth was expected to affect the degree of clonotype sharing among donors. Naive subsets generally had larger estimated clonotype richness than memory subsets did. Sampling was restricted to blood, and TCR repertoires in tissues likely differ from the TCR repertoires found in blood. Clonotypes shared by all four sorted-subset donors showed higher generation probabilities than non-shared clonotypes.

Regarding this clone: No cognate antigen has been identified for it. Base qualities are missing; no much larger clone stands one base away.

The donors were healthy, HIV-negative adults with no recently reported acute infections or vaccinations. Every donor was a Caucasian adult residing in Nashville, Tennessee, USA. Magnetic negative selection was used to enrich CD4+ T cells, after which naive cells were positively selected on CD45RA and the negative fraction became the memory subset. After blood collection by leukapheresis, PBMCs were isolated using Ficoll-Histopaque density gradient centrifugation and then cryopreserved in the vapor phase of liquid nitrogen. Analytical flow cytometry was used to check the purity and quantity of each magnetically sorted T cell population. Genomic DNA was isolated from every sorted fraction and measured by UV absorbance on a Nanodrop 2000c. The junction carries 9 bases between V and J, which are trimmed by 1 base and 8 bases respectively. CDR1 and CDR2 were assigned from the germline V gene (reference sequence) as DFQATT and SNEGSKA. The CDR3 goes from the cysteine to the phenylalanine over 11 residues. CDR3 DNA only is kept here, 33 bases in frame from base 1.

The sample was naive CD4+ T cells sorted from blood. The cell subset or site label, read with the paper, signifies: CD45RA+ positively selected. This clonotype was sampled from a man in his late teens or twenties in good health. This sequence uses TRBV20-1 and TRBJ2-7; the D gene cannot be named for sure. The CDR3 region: CSARVLGKQYF. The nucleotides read TGCAGTGCTAGAGTTTTGGGCAAGCAGTACTTC.